The rows below give T cell receptor beta chains drawn from one sample of a study of T-cell memory formation after mild COVID-19. Using its own MiXCR run on the 5' RACE reads, TCRdb lists one record per CDR3 protein. The sample consists of a few hundred thousand distinct CDR3 sequences, roughly 13% of them appearing once. What was sequenced was PBMCs or a T cell subset sorted from them (not recorded which). These receptors all stem from a man younger than 35 who had mild COVID-19 (a few samples of this study predate the infection). Cell type and time point are not known. The CDR3 runs from the conserved cysteine through the conserved F or W. Fields, in order: V gene, D gene, clone size, J gene, CDR3 protein, CDR3 DNA. A D gene is named only where the DNA matches it firmly. Size is stated for part of the rows, as once, few or many counts, or as a class when the clone is expanded.

TRBV5-1	NA	NA	TRBJ1-1	CASSLEGRGTQAFF	TGCGCCAGCAGCTTGGAAGGCAGGGGCACCCAAGCTTTCTTT
TRBV5-1	TRBD2	few	TRBJ2-7	CASSPASGVDYEQYF	TGCGCCAGCAGCCCCGCCAGCGGGGTTGATTACGAGCAGTACTTC
TRBV20-1	TRBD2	few	TRBJ2-3	CSAPEASGDTDTQYF	TGCAGTGCCCCTGAGGCCAGCGGGGACACAGATACGCAGTATTTT
TRBV7-9	TRBD2	many	TRBJ2-7	CASSPLGGRGDEQYF	TGTGCCAGCAGCCCGTTGGGGGGACGGGGGGACGAGCAGTACTTC
TRBV12-3/TRBV12-4	NA	NA	TRBJ1-6	CASSLLQNSPLHF	TGTGCCAGCAGTTTATTACAGAATTCACCCCTCCACTTT
TRBV7-3	NA	few	TRBJ2-1	CASRSQLETYYNEQFF	TGTGCCAGCAGATCGCAGTTGGAAACATACTACAATGAGCAGTTCTTC
TRBV6-5	NA	few	TRBJ2-3	CATGLSGESTDTQYF	TGTGCCACCGGCCTTAGCGGTGAGAGCACAGATACGCAGTATTTT
TRBV7-9	TRBD1	NA	TRBJ2-1	CASSSPGGSDEQFF	TGTGCCAGCAGCTCGCCAGGGGGCTCGGATGAGCAGTTCTTC
TRBV27	TRBD2	NA	TRBJ2-1	CASSLIGAGGLIEQFF	TGTGCCAGCAGTTTAATCGGAGCGGGGGGGCTTATTGAGCAGTTCTTC
TRBV6-1	TRBD2	NA	TRBJ2-3	CASGSGLGYDTQYF	TGTGCCAGCGGCTCGGGACTAGGGTACGATACGCAGTATTTT
TRBV5-1	TRBD2	many	TRBJ2-1	CASSDTLAGGHSEQFF	TGCGCCAGCAGCGACACCCTAGCGGGGGGACATAGTGAGCAGTTCTTC
TRBV11-1	NA	few	TRBJ2-3	CASRSTVYATDTQYF	TGTGCCAGCAGGAGTACGGTGTACGCCACAGATACGCAGTATTTT
TRBV7-9	NA	few	TRBJ1-1	CASSPQGPGTEAFF	TGTGCCAGCAGCCCTCAAGGGCCTGGCACTGAAGCTTTCTTT
TRBV5-6	NA	NA	TRBJ2-4	CASSPSVGTNIQYF	TGTGCCAGCAGCCCGTCGGTTGGGACTAACATTCAGTACTTC
TRBV5-1	TRBD1	many	TRBJ2-5	CASSPLTGTQETQYF	TGCGCCAGCAGCCCGCTGACAGGGACCCAAGAGACCCAGTACTTC
TRBV7-6	NA	few	TRBJ2-4	CASSLEGRGGNIQYF	TGTGCCAGCAGCTTAGAAGGACGGGGCGGGAACATTCAGTACTTC
TRBV12-3/TRBV12-4	NA	few	TRBJ1-6	CASSELFGSPLHF	TGTGCCAGCAGTGAGCTTTTCGGATCACCCCTCCACTTT
TRBV5-1	TRBD1	NA	TRBJ1-1	CASSILTGARTEAFF	TGCGCCAGCAGCATACTGACAGGGGCAAGGACTGAAGCTTTCTTT
TRBV7-2	NA	many	TRBJ2-3	CASSSPETDTQYF	TGTGCCAGCAGCAGCCCAGAGACAGATACGCAGTATTTT
TRBV10-3	TRBD2	few	TRBJ2-1	CAISVHQTSGGRNEQFF	TGTGCCATCAGTGTCCACCAGACTAGCGGGGGCCGGAATGAGCAGTTCTTC
TRBV2	NA	few	TRBJ1-5	CASSEALLFSQPQHF	TGTGCCAGCAGTGAAGCGCTTCTCTTTAGTCAGCCCCAGCATTTT
TRBV20-1	NA	many	TRBJ2-1	CSASRGARNEQFF	TGCAGTGCTTCTAGGGGGGCCAGAAATGAGCAGTTCTTC
TRBV5-1	NA	NA	TRBJ2-3	CASSLQGTGADTQYF	TGCGCCAGCAGCTTACAGGGGACGGGAGCAGATACGCAGTATTTT
TRBV20-1	TRBD1	many	TRBJ2-3	CSAKGTGHTDTQYF	TGCAGTGCTAAGGGGACAGGCCACACAGATACGCAGTATTTT
TRBV24-1	NA	few	TRBJ2-5	CATSTPEMEETQYF	TGTGCCACCAGTACACCCGAAATGGAAGAGACCCAGTACTTC
TRBV29-1	TRBD1	few	TRBJ2-1	CSVVGTGYNEQFF	TGCAGCGTTGTCGGGACAGGTTACAATGAGCAGTTCTTC
TRBV11-2	NA	NA	TRBJ2-5	CASSFGAETQYF	TGTGCCAGCAGCTTTGGGGCCGAGACCCAGTACTTC
TRBV6-2/TRBV6-3	NA	NA	TRBJ2-7	CASSYPHYEQYF	TGTGCCAGCAGTTACCCGCACTACGAGCAGTACTTC